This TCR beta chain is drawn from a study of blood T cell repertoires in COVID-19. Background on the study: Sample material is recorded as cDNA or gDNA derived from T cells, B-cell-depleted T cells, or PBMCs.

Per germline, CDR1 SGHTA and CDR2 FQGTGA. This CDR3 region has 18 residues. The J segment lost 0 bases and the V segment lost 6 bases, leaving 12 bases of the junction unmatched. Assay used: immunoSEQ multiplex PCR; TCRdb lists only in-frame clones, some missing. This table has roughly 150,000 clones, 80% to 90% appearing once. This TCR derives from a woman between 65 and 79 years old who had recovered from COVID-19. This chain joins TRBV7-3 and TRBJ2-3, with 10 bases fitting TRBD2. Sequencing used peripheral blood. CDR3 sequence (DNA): TGTGCCAGCAGTCAAAGCGGGGGGGCCTACTATAGCACAGATACGCAGTATTTT. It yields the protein CASSQSGGAYYSTDTQYF.